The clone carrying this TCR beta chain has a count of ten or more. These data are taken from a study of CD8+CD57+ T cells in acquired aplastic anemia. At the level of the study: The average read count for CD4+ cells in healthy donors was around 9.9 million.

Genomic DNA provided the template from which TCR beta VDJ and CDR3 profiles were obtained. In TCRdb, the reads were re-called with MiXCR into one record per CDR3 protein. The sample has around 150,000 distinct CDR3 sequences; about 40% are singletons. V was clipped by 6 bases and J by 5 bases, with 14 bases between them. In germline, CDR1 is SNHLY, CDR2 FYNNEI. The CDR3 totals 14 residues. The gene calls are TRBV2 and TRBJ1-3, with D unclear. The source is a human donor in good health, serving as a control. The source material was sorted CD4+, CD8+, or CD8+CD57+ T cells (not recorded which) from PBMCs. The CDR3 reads CASRDNGGRNTIYF. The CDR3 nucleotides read TGTGCCAGCAGAGACAACGGAGGAAGAAACACCATATATTTT.